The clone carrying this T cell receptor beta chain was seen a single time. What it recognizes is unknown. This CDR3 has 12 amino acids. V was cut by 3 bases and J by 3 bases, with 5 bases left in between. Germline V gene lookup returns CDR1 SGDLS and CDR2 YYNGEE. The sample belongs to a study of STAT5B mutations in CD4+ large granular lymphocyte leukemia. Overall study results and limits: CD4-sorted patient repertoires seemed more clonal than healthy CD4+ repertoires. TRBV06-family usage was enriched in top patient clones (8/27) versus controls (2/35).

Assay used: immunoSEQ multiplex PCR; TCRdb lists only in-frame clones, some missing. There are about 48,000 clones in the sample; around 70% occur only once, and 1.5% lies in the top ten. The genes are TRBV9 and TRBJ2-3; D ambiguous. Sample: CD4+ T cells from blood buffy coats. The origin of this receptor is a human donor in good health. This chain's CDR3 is CASSERTDTQYF. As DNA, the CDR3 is TGTGCCAGCAGCGAAAGGACAGATACGCAGTATTTT.